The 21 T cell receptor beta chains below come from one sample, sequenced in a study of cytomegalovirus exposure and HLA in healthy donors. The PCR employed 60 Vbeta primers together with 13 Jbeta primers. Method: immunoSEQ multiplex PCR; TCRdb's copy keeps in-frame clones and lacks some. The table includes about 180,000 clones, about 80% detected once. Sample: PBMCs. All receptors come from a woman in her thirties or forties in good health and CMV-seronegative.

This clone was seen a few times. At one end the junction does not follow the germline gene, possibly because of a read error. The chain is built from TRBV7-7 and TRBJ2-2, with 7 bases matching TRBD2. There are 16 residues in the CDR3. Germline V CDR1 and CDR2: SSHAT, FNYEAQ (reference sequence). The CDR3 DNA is TGTGCTAGCAGCTTACTTCTAGCGGAGAACACCGGGGAGCTGTTTTTT. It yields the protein CASSLLLAENTGELFF.

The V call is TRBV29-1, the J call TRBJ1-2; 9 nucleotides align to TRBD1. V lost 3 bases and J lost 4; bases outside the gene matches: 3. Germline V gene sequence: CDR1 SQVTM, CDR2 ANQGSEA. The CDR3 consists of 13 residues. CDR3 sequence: CSVEEDRGYGYTF. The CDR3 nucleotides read TGCAGCGTTGAGGAGGACAGGGGCTATGGCTACACCTTC. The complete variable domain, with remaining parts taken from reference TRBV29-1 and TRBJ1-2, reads SAVISQKPSRDICQRGTSLTIQCQVDSQVTMMFWYRQQPGQSLTLIATANQGSEATYESGFVIDKFPISRPNLTFSTLTVSNMSPEDSSIYLCSVEEDRGYGYTFGSGTRLTVV.

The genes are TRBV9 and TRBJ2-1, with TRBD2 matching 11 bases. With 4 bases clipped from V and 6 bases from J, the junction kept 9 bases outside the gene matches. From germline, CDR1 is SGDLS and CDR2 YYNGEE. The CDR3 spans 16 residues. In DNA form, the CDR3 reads TGTGCCAGCAGCCCCCCAACTAGCGGGAGTAGCAATGAGCAGTTCTTC. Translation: CASSPPTSGSSNEQFF. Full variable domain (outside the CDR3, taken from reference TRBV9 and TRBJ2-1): DSGVTQTPKHLITATGQRVTLRCSPRSGDLSVYWYQQSLDQGLQFLIQYYNGEERAKGNILERFSAQQFPDLHSELNLSSLELGDSALYFCASSPPTSGSSNEQFFGPGTRLTVL.

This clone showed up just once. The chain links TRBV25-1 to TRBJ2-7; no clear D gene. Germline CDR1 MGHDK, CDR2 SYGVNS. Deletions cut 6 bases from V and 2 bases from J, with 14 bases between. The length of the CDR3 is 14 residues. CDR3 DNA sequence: TGTGCCAGCAGGAACTCGGGTGAACCCTACGAGCAGTACTTC. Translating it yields CASRNSGEPYEQYF.

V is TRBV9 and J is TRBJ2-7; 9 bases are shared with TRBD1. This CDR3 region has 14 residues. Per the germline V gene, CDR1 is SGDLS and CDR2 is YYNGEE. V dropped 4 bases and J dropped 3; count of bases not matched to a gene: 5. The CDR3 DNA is TGTGCCAGCAGCCCGACAGGGGGAAGCTACGAGCAGTACTTC. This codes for CASSPTGGSYEQYF. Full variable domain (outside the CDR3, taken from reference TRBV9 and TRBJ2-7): DSGVTQTPKHLITATGQRVTLRCSPRSGDLSVYWYQQSLDQGLQFLIQYYNGEERAKGNILERFSAQQFPDLHSELNLSSLELGDSALYFCASSPTGGSYEQYFGPGTRLTVT.

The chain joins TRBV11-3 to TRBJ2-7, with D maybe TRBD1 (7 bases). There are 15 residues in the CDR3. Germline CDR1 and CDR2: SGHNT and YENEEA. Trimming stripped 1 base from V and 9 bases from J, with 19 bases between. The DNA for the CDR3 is TGTGCCAGCAGCTTAGGGAAGACAGGGAGGAGTGGGCAGTACTTC. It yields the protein CASSLGKTGRSGQYF.

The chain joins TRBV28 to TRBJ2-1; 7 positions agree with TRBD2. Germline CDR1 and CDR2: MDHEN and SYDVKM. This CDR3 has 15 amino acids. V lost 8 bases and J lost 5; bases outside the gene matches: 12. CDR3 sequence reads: CASGGDPRSDNEQFF. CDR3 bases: TGTGCCAGCGGGGGGGACCCACGATCCGACAATGAGCAGTTCTTC.

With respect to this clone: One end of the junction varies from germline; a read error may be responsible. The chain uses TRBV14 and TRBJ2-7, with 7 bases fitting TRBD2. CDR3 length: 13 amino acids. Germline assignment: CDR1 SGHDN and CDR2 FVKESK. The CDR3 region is CASSQELMGGRMF. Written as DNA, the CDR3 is TGTGCCAGCAGCCAAGAGCTCATGGGAGGGCGGATGTTC.

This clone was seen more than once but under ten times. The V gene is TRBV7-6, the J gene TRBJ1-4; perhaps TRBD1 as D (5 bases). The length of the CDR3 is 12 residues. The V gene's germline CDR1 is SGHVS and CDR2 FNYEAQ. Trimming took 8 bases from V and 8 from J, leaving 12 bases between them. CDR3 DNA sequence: TGTGCCAGCTCCAGGGAGGGGGAAAAACTGTTTTTT. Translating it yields CASSREGEKLFF.

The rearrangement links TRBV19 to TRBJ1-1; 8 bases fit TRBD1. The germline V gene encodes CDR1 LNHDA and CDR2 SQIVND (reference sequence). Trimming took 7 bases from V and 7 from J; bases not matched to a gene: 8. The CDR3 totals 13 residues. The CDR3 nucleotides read TGTGCCAGTAAGTTTGACAGGGGCTTTGAAGCTTTCTTT. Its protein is CASKFDRGFEAFF.

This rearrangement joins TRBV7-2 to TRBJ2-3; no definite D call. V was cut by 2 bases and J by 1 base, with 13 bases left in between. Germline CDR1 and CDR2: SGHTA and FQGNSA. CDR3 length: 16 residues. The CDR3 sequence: CASSLLSILGTDTQYF. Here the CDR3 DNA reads TGTGCCAGCAGCTTACTTTCTATTTTGGGCACAGATACGCAGTATTTT.

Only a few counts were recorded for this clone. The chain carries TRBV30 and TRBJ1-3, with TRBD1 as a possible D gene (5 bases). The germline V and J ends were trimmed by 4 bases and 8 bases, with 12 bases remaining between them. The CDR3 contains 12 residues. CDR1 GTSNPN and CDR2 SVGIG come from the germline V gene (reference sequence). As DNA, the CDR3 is TGTGCCTGGAAAGGGGTTACGTACACCATATATTTT. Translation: CAWKGVTYTIYF.

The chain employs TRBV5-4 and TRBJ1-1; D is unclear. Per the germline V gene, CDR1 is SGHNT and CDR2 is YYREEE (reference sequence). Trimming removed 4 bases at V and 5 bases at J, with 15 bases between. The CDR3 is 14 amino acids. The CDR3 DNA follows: TGTGCCAGCAGCCCGGGGTGGGGTGGGACTGAAGCTTTCTTT. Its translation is CASSPGWGGTEAFF.

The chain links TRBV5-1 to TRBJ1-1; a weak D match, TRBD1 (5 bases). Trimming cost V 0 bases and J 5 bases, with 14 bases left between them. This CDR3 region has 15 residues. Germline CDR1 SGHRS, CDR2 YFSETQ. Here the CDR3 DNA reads TGCGCCAGCAGCTTGGCTGCAGGGTTGGGTACTGAAGCTTTCTTT. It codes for CASSLAAGLGTEAFF. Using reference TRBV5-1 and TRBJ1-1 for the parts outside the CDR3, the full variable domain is KAGVTQTPRYLIKTRGQQVTLSCSPISGHRSVSWYQQTPGQGLQFLFEYFSETQRNKGNFPGRFSGRQFSNSRSEMNVSTLELGDSALYLCASSLAAGLGTEAFFGQGTRLTVV.

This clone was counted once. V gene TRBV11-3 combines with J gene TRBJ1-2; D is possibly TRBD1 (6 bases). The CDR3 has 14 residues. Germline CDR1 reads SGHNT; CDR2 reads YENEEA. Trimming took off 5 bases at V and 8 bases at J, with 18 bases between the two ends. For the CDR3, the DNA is TGTGCCAGCAGCCATGGACAGTCCTTCCCAGGCTACACCTTC. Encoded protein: CASSHGQSFPGYTF. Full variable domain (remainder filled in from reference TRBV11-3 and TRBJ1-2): EAGVVQSPRYKIIEKKQPVAFWCNPISGHNTLYWYLQNLGQGPELLIRYENEEAVDDSQLPKDRFSAERLKGVDSTLKIQPAELGDSAVYLCASSHGQSFPGYTFGSGTRLTVV.

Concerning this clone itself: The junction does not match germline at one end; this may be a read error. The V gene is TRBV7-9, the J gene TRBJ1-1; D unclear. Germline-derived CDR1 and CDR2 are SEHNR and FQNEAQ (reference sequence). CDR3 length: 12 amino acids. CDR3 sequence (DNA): TGTTCCAGCAGCTTTGGGCCCGGAGAAGCTTTCTTT. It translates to CSSSFGPGEAFF.

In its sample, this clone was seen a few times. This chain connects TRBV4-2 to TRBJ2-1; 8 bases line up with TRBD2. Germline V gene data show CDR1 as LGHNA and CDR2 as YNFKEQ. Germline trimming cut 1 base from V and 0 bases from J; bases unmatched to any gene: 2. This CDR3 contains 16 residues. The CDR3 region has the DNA TGTGCCAGCAGCCAAGGGAGCGGGAGCTCCTACAATGAGCAGTTCTTC. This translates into CASSQGSGSSYNEQFF.

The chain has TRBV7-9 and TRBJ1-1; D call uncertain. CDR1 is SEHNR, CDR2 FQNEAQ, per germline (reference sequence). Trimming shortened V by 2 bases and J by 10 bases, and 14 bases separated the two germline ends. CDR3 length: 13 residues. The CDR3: CASSLFGEGGAFF. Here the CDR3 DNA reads TGTGCCAGCAGCTTATTCGGAGAGGGTGGAGCTTTCTTT.

The CDR3 region is CASSQMVGGVGTDTQYF. The CDR3 nucleotides read TGCGCCAGCAGCCAGATGGTCGGGGGAGTTGGCACAGATACGCAGTATTTT. The gene calls are TRBV4-1 and TRBJ2-3, with D possibly TRBD2 on 6 matching bases. V dropped 3 bases and J dropped 1 base, with 17 bases sitting between them. This CDR3 has 17 residues. Per the germline V gene, CDR1 is MGHRA and CDR2 is YSYEKL.

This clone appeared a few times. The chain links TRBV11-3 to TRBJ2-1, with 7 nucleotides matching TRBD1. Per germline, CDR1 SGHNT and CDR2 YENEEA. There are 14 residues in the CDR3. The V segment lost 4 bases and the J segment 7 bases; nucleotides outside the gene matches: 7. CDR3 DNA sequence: TGTGCCAGCAGCTATCCGGGACAGTTAAATGAGCAGTTCTTC. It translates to CASSYPGQLNEQFF.

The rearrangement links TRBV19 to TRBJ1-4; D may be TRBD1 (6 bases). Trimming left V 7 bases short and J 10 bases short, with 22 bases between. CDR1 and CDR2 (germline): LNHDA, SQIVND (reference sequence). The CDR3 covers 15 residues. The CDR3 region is CASNEQGGVRGKLFF. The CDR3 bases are TGTGCCAGTAACGAACAGGGCGGTGTCCGAGGAAAACTGTTTTTT.